These T cell receptor beta chains were read from a single sample in a study of blood T cell repertoires in COVID-19. Only in-frame clones appear in the TCRdb table, and some are missing; sequencing was by immunoSEQ multiplex PCR. The data contain more than 100,000 clones, 85% of them singletons. Sequenced sample: peripheral blood. These receptors all come from a man at least 80 years old with acute or convalescent COVID-19. The CDR3 runs from the conserved cysteine through the conserved F or W. The order of the fields is V gene, clone size, D gene, J gene, CDR3 DNA, CDR3 protein. The D gene is left open where the match is weak. Where a row states a size, it is once, few, many or the class of an expanded clone; other rows omit it.

TRBV4-1	.	TRBD1	TRBJ1-1	TGCGCCAGCAGCCTGGGACAGAAGAACACTGAAGCTTTCTTT	CASSLGQKNTEAFF
TRBV6-1	.	.	TRBJ1-3	TGTGCCAGCAGTGCGGGGTATGGATTCTCTGGAAACACCATATATTTT	CASSAGYGFSGNTIYF
TRBV9	.	TRBD2	TRBJ2-5	TGTGCCAGCAGCGCCTTAACTAGCGGGATGGCAGAGACCCAGTACTTC	CASSALTSGMAETQYF
TRBV27	.	.	TRBJ2-1	TGTGCCAGCGGACTAAGGGTTCAGCAGTTCTTC	CASGLRVQQFF
TRBV2	.	.	TRBJ1-2	TGTGCCAGCAGGGTCAGGGCCTCCTCTTATGGCTACACCTTC	CASRVRASSYGYTF
TRBV12-5	.	TRBD2	TRBJ2-1	TGTGCTAGTGTGGGGGAGGGGAGGTCCGATGAGCAGTTCTTC	CASVGEGRSDEQFF
TRBV3-1/TRBV3-2	.	.	TRBJ1-1	TGTGCCAGCAGCCGCGTCGGGACAGAAGCTTTCTTT	CASSRVGTEAFF
TRBV14	.	.	TRBJ1-2	TGTGCCAGCAGCCTAGGAGCAGTTGGCTACACCTTC	CASSLGAVGYTF
TRBV3-1/TRBV3-2	.	.	TRBJ1-1	TGTGCCAGCAGCCGGCGGCGGATCGACACTGAAGCTTTCTTT	CASSRRRIDTEAFF
TRBV6-5	.	.	TRBJ1-2	TGTGCCAGCAGTTACTCAGCAGGGGTCTACGGCTACACCTTC	CASSYSAGVYGYTF
TRBV2	.	.	TRBJ1-2	TGTGCCAGCAGTGCCGGGACACCCTATGGCTACACCTTC	CASSAGTPYGYTF
TRBV5-1	.	TRBD1	TRBJ1-2	TGCGCCAGCAGCCTGGGACAGCAATATGGCTACACCTTC	CASSLGQQYGYTF
TRBV9	.	TRBD2	TRBJ2-5	TGTGCCAGCAGCCTGGCACTAGCGGGAGTAGAGACCCAGTACTTC	CASSLALAGVETQYF
TRBV7-2	.	TRBD1	TRBJ2-3	TGTGCCAGCAGCACCGACAGGGGGCGCGTAGCAGATACGCAGTATTTT	CASSTDRGRVADTQYF
TRBV28	.	TRBD1	TRBJ1-5	TGTGCCAGCAGTACCCTTAGACAGGGGAAGTATCAGCCCCAGCATTTT	CASSTLRQGKYQPQHF
TRBV5-1	.	.	TRBJ2-7	TGCGCCAGCAGCTTGCCGGGGACCTACGAGCAGTACTTC	CASSLPGTYEQYF
TRBV9	.	.	TRBJ2-5	TGTGCCAGCAGCTCCAAAGAGACCCAGTACTTC	CASSSKETQYF
TRBV7-7	.	TRBD1	TRBJ2-2	TGTGCTAGCAGCTCGGGACAGGGGGGAATCGGGGAGCTGTTTTTT	CASSSGQGGIGELFF
TRBV18	.	.	TRBJ1-1	TGTGCCAGCTCACAAAGCGAGGAAACTGAAGCTTTCTTT	CASSQSEETEAFF
TRBV7-2	.	TRBD2	TRBJ2-4	TGTGCCAGCAGCTCCGGGACTAGCGGGAGGGAGGTATCCAAAAACATTCAGTACTTC	CASSSGTSGREVSKNIQYF
TRBV11-1	.	TRBD2	TRBJ2-7	TGTGCCAGCAGCTTAATGCGGGGGAGCTACGAGCAGTACTTC	CASSLMRGSYEQYF
TRBV7-8	.	TRBD1	TRBJ1-5	TGTGCCAGCAGCTTAGCGGATCGGACAGGGGGACAGCCCCAGCATTTT	CASSLADRTGGQPQHF
TRBV29-1	.	.	TRBJ1-1	TGCAGCGCCCACAAGGACTTGAACACTGAAGCTTTCTTT	CSAHKDLNTEAFF
TRBV7-2	.	.	TRBJ2-1	TGTGCCAGCAGCCTCATGGCAGGCAATGAGCAGTTCTTC	CASSLMAGNEQFF
TRBV19	once	.	TRBJ2-1	TGTGCCAGTAGTGTTGAAGCGTCCAGCTCCTACAATGAGCAGTTCTTC	CASSVEASSSYNEQFF
TRBV6-4	.	.	TRBJ2-1	TGTGCCAGCAGTTTCGAGGGCGCCCACAATGAGCAGTTCTTC	CASSFEGAHNEQFF
TRBV14	.	TRBD1	TRBJ1-3	TGTGCCAGCAGCCGCGACAGGGGCAGAAACACCATATATTTT	CASSRDRGRNTIYF
TRBV10-2	.	.	TRBJ1-2	TGCGCCAGCAGTGAGGCGCAACAGGCCTATGGCTACACCTTC	CASSEAQQAYGYTF
TRBV19	.	.	TRBJ1-2	TGTGCCAGTAGTATAGACGGGACTAACTATGGCTACACCTTC	CASSIDGTNYGYTF
TRBV28	.	.	TRBJ2-7	TGTGCCAGCACCCCAGGCTCCAACTCCTACGAGCAGTACTTC	CASTPGSNSYEQYF
TRBV27	.	.	TRBJ2-5	TGTGCCAGCAGCTCTCAAGGGACGGGAGTGGGGACCCAGTACTTC	CASSSQGTGVGTQYF
TRBV19	.	.	TRBJ1-5	TGTGCCAGTAGTAGATCATCCACCTCCGCGCTAAATAGCAATCAGCCCCAGCATTTT	CASSRSSTSALNSNQPQHF
TRBV6-2/TRBV6-3	.	TRBD1	TRBJ2-1	TGTGCCAGCAGTTATCAGGGGGACCATGAGCAGTTCTTC	CASSYQGDHEQFF
TRBV9	.	TRBD1	TRBJ1-1	TGTGCCAGCAGCCGGGGGGGACAGTCAGGCACTGAAGCTTTCTTT	CASSRGGQSGTEAFF
TRBV19	.	.	TRBJ1-2	TGTGCCAGTAGTATAGATTTCAGGGGTTTCGGCTACACCTTC	CASSIDFRGFGYTF
TRBV9	.	TRBD1	TRBJ1-2	TGTGCCAGCAGCGTAGTCCCAGGGGGCGGTGATGGCTACACCTTC	CASSVVPGGGDGYTF
TRBV3-1/TRBV3-2	.	.	TRBJ2-1	TGTGCCAGCAGCCAAGGACTAGGCTACCCAAATGAGTTCTTC	CASSQGLGYPNEFF
TRBV29-1	.	.	TRBJ1-2	TGCAGCGTTTATCAGGGCTATGGCTACACCTTC	CSVYQGYGYTF